A single T cell receptor (beta chain) is shown here with its context. Some clones are missing from TCRdb's copy, which holds only in-frame ones; the method was immunoSEQ multiplex PCR. The sample carries more than 80,000 clones, about 94% recorded once. These data originate in a study of technical replicates of blood from a few donors. The sequence was obtained from a human donor in good health. Sequencing used T cells isolated from PBMCs.

The CDR3 region has the DNA TGTGCCAGCAGCCAAGGGACAGGGGGGATGAACACTGAAGCTTTCTTT. It codes for CASSQGTGGMNTEAFF. J is TRBJ1-1 and V is TRBV4-2; TRBD1 matches 10 bases. The CDR3 length is 16 residues. J was trimmed by 0 bases and V by 1 base; bases with no gene match: 2. Germline V gene lookup returns CDR1 LGHNA and CDR2 YNFKEQ.